This T cell receptor beta chain was identified during a study of T-cell reconstitution after alpha-beta-depleted transplantation in children. This clonotype was detected a few times. What it binds is not known. Trimming shortened V by 8 bases and J by 5 bases, and 13 bases separated the two germline ends. The length of the CDR3 is 13 residues. CDR1 is LNHNV and CDR2 is YYDKDF in the germline V gene (reference sequence). The authors prepared the TCRbeta library with unique molecular identifiers. MiXCR, run by TCRdb on the PCR reads, gives a single entry per CDR3 protein. The repertoire holds 250,000 to 400,000 distinct CDR3 sequences, around 20% seen once, with roughly 9.8% in the top ten. Whole-study results and caveats: Several hundred rapidly expanded clones from non-depleted graft cells reportedly supplied alpha-beta T cells about two months post-transplant. The high TCRbeta diversity at day 60 in some patients came from surviving recipient T cells and thymic progenitors. Hyperexpanded clones declined; after one year, newly produced T cells mostly supplied diversity.

The sample in question was PBMCs, mostly from graft donor cells, obtained 180 days after TCRalphabeta/CD19-depleted stem cell transplant. V and J are TRBV15 and TRBJ2-1, with D uncertain. The source of this sequence is a male patient younger than 18 who had a stem cell transplant for acute lymphoblastic leukemia, so the T cells may come from the graft donor. The CDR3, as DNA: TGTGCCACCGTGGTAGCAGGACACAATGAGCAGTTCTTC. This gives the protein CATVVAGHNEQFF.